A selection of T cell receptor beta chains follows, all from one sample in a study of a mutant IDH1 vaccine in newly diagnosed glioma. TCRdb's table, derived via immunoSEQ multiplex PCR, lists solely in-frame clones and lacks some. Of around 38,000 clones listed, approximately 80% are singletons. Which antigens these TCRs recognize remains unknown. The sequencing used PBMCs, collected from a glioma patient whose treatment included an IDH1 peptide vaccine. The receptors stem from a man aged 25-45 years with glioma. Both conserved end residues are part of each CDR3. Each record gives: J gene, clone size, D gene, V gene, CDR3 DNA, CDR3 protein. D genes are given only for firm matches. A row's size may be missing; if present it is once, few, many or a size class.

>TRBJ2-7|NA|TRBD1|TRBV6-6
TGTGCCAGCAGCCGGGACAGGGGTTTCTACGAGCAGTACTTC
CASSRDRGFYEQYF
>TRBJ2-7|once|NA|TRBV29-1
TGCAGCGTTCCGGGAAGCCGGGACACCTTTACCTACGAGCAGTACTTC
CSVPGSRDTFTYEQYF
>TRBJ2-3|NA|NA|TRBV6-5
TGTGCCAGCAGTTACCAGATGTCGGAAGATACGCAGTATTTT
CASSYQMSEDTQYF
>TRBJ2-2|NA|NA|TRBV10-3
TGTGGGTCAGGCAGGAACACCGGGGAGCTGTTTTTT
CGSGRNTGELFF
>TRBJ2-5|NA|TRBD1|TRBV11-2
TGTGCCAGCAGCCCCGGGACAGGGGGCTTCCAAGAGACCCAGTACTTC
CASSPGTGGFQETQYF
>TRBJ2-7|NA|NA|TRBV5-1
TGCGCCAGCAGCTTGTTGGGGGGAAGGAGCTCCTACGAGCAGTACTTC
CASSLLGGRSSYEQYF
>TRBJ1-3|NA|NA|TRBV28
TGTGCCAGCAGGGCAAACACCATATATTTT
CASRANTIYF
>TRBJ2-5|NA|TRBD2|TRBV5-4
TGTGCCAGCACGAATCCGACTAGCGGGGGGGAAGAGACCCAGTACTTC
CASTNPTSGGEETQYF
>TRBJ2-5|NA|TRBD2|TRBV9
TGTGCCAGCAGCGTAGCTGGGCTAGCGGTTGGAGGCGAGACCCAGTACTTC
CASSVAGLAVGGETQYF
>TRBJ2-7|NA|NA|TRBV4-1
TGCGCCAGCAGCCTCTCTCTAGCTACCTACGAGCAGTACTTC
CASSLSLATYEQYF
>TRBJ2-7|NA|TRBD2|TRBV19
TGTGCCAGTAGTATAGGCGGGGGTTACTACGAGCAGTACTTC
CASSIGGGYYEQYF
>TRBJ1-4|NA|NA|TRBV5-1
TGCGCCAGCAGCTTGACAGGAGTAACTAATGAAAAACTGTTTTTT
CASSLTGVTNEKLFF
>TRBJ1-3|NA|TRBD1|TRBV11-2
TGTGCCAGCAGCCACCGACAGGGGAAGATCGCCTCTGGAAACACCATATATTTT
CASSHRQGKIASGNTIYF
>TRBJ1-4|few|NA|TRBV10-3
TGTGCCATCAGTGAGTCGGTCAGGGGAGGATCAACTAATGAAAAACTGTTTTTT
CAISESVRGGSTNEKLFF
>TRBJ2-3|once|NA|TRBV30
TGTGCCTGGATGGTATTGTACAGCACAGATACGCAGTATTTT
CAWMVLYSTDTQYF
>TRBJ2-7|NA|NA|TRBV28
TGTGCCAGCAGTTTGGACGGGTCAGCCTACGAGCAGTACTTC
CASSLDGSAYEQYF
>TRBJ2-2|NA|NA|TRBV19
TGTGCCAGTAGTACTGGGACCACACGGCCCGGGGAGCTGTTTTTT
CASSTGTTRPGELFF
>TRBJ1-5|few|NA|TRBV9
TGTGCCAGCAGCGTGGGACAACTTGATCAGCCCCAGCATTTT
CASSVGQLDQPQHF
>TRBJ2-3|NA|NA|TRBV7-9
TGTGCCAGCAGCTTAGCGAAACAGCTTAGCACAGATACGCAGTATTTT
CASSLAKQLSTDTQYF
>TRBJ2-3|NA|NA|TRBV18
TGTGCCAGCTCACCCCCGACTGGAGATACGCAGTATTTT
CASSPPTGDTQYF
>TRBJ2-5|NA|NA|TRBV7-2
TGTGCCAGCAGCCGCCGACAGAGCGAGACCCAGTACTTC
CASSRRQSETQYF
>TRBJ1-1|NA|NA|TRBV2
TGTGCCAGCAGTGTTAGCGCCACTGAAGCTTTCTTT
CASSVSATEAFF
>TRBJ2-1|NA|TRBD2|TRBV27
TGTGCCAGCAGTCGACTAGCGGGAGTAGGGTACAATGAGCAGTTCTTC
CASSRLAGVGYNEQFF
>TRBJ1-2|NA|NA|TRBV15
TGTGCCACCAGCAGAGATGGGGCAGGGACCTATGGCTACACCTTC
CATSRDGAGTYGYTF
>TRBJ1-2|NA|TRBD1|TRBV19
TGTGCCAGTAGACAGCCTCGGACAGGGGGGAACTATGGCTACACCTTC
CASRQPRTGGNYGYTF
>TRBJ2-6|NA|TRBD1|TRBV2
TGTGCCAGCAGTGCGAAGACAGGGGGCACTGGGGCCAACGTCCTGACTTTC
CASSAKTGGTGANVLTF
>TRBJ2-5|NA|TRBD2|TRBV7-9
TGTGCCAGCAGCCCGGGGGGGGCCATAGAGACCCAGTACTTC
CASSPGGAIETQYF
>TRBJ1-5|NA|NA|TRBV19
TGTGCCACCGCCTGGCCCGGACAGTCGGGCAGCAATCAGCCCCAGCATTTT
CATAWPGQSGSNQPQHF
>TRBJ2-7|NA|NA|TRBV19
TGTGCCAGTAGTATTTCAGGGACCGGGGGCGACGAGCAGTACTTC
CASSISGTGGDEQYF
>TRBJ2-1|few|NA|TRBV19
TGTGCCAGTAGTATTCCGCTGGGGGCTAGCGACAATGAGCAGTTCTTC
CASSIPLGASDNEQFF
>TRBJ1-3|NA|TRBD1|TRBV30
TGTGCCTGGAGCCGGGACAGCTTCTCTGGAAACACCATATATTTT
CAWSRDSFSGNTIYF
>TRBJ2-7|NA|NA|TRBV13
TGTGCCAGCAGCTTAGGCCAGAACAGGGCTCATCCATACGAGCAGTACTTC
CASSLGQNRAHPYEQYF
>TRBJ2-5|NA|TRBD2|TRBV2
TGTGCCAGCAGTGATCTGACTAGCGCAACCCAGTACTTC
CASSDLTSATQYF
>TRBJ1-5|NA|TRBD1|TRBV5-5
TGTGCCAGCAGCTCACAGGGGCCGGGCAATCAGCCCCAGCATTTT
CASSSQGPGNQPQHF
>TRBJ1-1|once|NA|TRBV27
TGTGCCAGCAGTCCGCTGAGGAACACTGAAGCTTTCTTT
CASSPLRNTEAFF
>TRBJ2-5|NA|NA|TRBV29-1
TGCAGCGTTGACAAGGGGTTGCGAGAGACCCAGTACTTC
CSVDKGLRETQYF
>TRBJ1-1|few|NA|TRBV7-7
TGTGCCAGCAGCCCCTTGGTCAACACTGAAGCTTTCTTT
CASSPLVNTEAFF
>TRBJ1-2|NA|NA|TRBV5-6
TGTGCCAGCAGCTCGTTGGGGACACTCCAAAACCTCTATGGCTACACCTTC
CASSSLGTLQNLYGYTF
>TRBJ1-1|few|TRBD1|TRBV6-5
TGTGCCAGCAGTTACTTTGGACAGGGTGAAGCTTTCTTT
CASSYFGQGEAFF
>TRBJ2-7|NA|TRBD2|TRBV19
TGTGCCAGTAGTATCAGCGGGATGATGTACGAGCAGTACTTC
CASSISGMMYEQYF
>TRBJ2-7|NA|NA|TRBV4-1
TGCGCCAGCAGCCAATCGTATCGTGCGGAGACCTACGAGCAGTACTTC
CASSQSYRAETYEQYF
>TRBJ1-5|NA|TRBD1|TRBV29-1
TGCAGCGCAGGGGGAAACAATCAGCCCCAGCATTTT
CSAGGNNQPQHF
>TRBJ2-3|NA|NA|TRBV15
TGTGCCACCAGTACAGCGTCTGGGGGCACAGATACGCAGTATTTT
CATSTASGGTDTQYF
>TRBJ1-4|NA|TRBD1|TRBV6-5
TGTGCCAGCAGTAAACAGGGGGCATACGAAAAACTGTTTTTT
CASSKQGAYEKLFF
>TRBJ1-4|NA|NA|TRBV6-1
TGTGCCAGCACTTCCTCCGACTATGAAAAACTGTTTTTT
CASTSSDYEKLFF
>TRBJ2-5|NA|NA|TRBV7-2
TGTGCCAGCAGCTTAGGGACCAGCGAAGAGACCCAGTACTTC
CASSLGTSEETQYF
>TRBJ1-1|NA|NA|TRBV19
TGTGCCAGTAGTTCGGGCTCTGAAGCTTTCTTT
CASSSGSEAFF
>TRBJ2-2|once|TRBD2|TRBV7-8
TGTGCCAGCAGCCAATCGCGCTCGCGGGAGGCCTACACCGGGGAGCTGTTTTTT
CASSQSRSREAYTGELFF
>TRBJ1-1|NA|NA|TRBV18
TGTGCCAGCTCACCCCGGGCAGACACTGAAGCTTTCTTT
CASSPRADTEAFF
>TRBJ1-6|NA|NA|TRBV9
TGTGCCAGCAGCCCGCGACAGATAAATAATTCACCCCTCCACTTT
CASSPRQINNSPLHF
>TRBJ2-2|NA|NA|TRBV5-1
TGCGCCAGCAGTTTAACCGGGACAACGAACACCGGGGAGCTGTTTTTT
CASSLTGTTNTGELFF
>TRBJ1-1|NA|NA|TRBV10-3
TGTGCCATCAGTGGCCTTCTGGGGGCCAACACTGAAGCTTTCTTT
CAISGLLGANTEAFF
>TRBJ2-3|NA|TRBD2|TRBV5-1
TGCGCCAGCAGCTTAAGCGGGAGCCGCACAGATACGCAGTATTTT
CASSLSGSRTDTQYF
>TRBJ2-1|NA|TRBD1|TRBV29-1
TGCAGCGTGGACAGGGGATTAATGAATGAGCAGTTCTTC
CSVDRGLMNEQFF
>TRBJ1-4|few|NA|TRBV20-1
TGCAGTGCGGTTGAGTATGAAAAACTGTTTTTT
CSAVEYEKLFF
>TRBJ2-7|few|TRBD2|TRBV11-3
TGTGCCAGCAGCTCCGGGACTAGTTACGAGCAGTACTTC
CASSSGTSYEQYF
>TRBJ2-5|once|NA|TRBV25-1
TGTGCCAGCAGTGAATGGAGGGGTACCGACCAAGAGACCCAGTACTTC
CASSEWRGTDQETQYF